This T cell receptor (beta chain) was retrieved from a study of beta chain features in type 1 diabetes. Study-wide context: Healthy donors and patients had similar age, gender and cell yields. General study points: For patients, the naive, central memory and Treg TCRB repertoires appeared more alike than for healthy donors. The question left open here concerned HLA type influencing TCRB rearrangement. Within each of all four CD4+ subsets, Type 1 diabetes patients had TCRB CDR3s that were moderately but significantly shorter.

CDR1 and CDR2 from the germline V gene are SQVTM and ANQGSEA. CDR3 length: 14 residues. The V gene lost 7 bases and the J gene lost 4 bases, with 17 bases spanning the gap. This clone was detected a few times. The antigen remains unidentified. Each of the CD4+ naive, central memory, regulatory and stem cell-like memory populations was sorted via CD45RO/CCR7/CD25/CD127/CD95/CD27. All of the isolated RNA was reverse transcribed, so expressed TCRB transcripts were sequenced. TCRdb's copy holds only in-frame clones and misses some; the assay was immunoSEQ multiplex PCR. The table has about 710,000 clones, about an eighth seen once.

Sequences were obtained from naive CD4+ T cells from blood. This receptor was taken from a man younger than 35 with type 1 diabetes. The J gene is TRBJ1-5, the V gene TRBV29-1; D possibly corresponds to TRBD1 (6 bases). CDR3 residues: CSASGGGYNQPQHF. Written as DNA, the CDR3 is TGCAGCGCTAGTGGGGGCGGCTATAATCAGCCCCAGCATTTT.